This T cell receptor (beta chain) stems from a study of shared clonotypes between healthy human individuals (dated by TCRdb to the early 2020s). With respect to the entire study: The cohort comprised two women and a few men aged 18 to 49 years. Each donor's leukapheresis produced roughly between roughly 0.94 and 9.5 billion PBMCs. The study deeply sequenced blood TCR repertoires of about five healthy adults to estimate repertoire size and the extent of clonotype sharing between individuals. Libraries were prepared and TCR repertoires were sequenced by different laboratories using diverse techniques, in order to increase sequencing depth and limit assay-specific biases. Per donor, three plates each were used for CD4 naive and CD4 memory, two for CD8 naive, and one for CD8 memory.

The V end gives up 5 bases and the J end 6 bases, leaving 13 bases in the junction not matched to a gene. The germline V gene gives CDR1 as SGHVS and CDR2 as FNYEAQ. Including cysteine and phenylalanine, the CDR3 has 15 amino acids. The only DNA kept is the CDR3, 45 bases in frame from the first base. Overall study outcomes, separate from this receptor: When a few donors were compared, the shared fraction of clonotypes was about 5.4% for naive CD4, over 3% for naive CD8, 2.3% for memory CD4, and around 0.4% for memory CD8. Because the study included a small number of donors, the genetic and exposure-history diversity represented was limited. Based on pairwise subsampling, the degree of clonotype sharing among donors was expected to be affected by sequencing depth. Even with the large sequencing depth, rarefaction of the sorted-subset datasets indicated that sequencing was incomplete. Naive subsets generally had larger estimated clonotype richness than memory subsets. Compared with non-shared clonotypes, clonotypes shared by all four sorted-subset donors had higher generation probabilities. Sampling was restricted to blood, and TCR repertoires in tissues likely differ from the TCR repertoires found in blood.

On this clone: Its cognate antigen has yet to be identified. Base qualities were left out, and no much larger clone turns up one base away.

The donors were healthy, HIV-negative adults who had no recently reported acute infections or vaccinations. Every donor was a Caucasian adult residing in Nashville, Tennessee, USA. CD4+ T cells were enriched by magnetic negative selection, after which naive cells were positively selected on CD45RA and the negative fraction was taken as the memory subset. Blood was collected by leukapheresis, and PBMCs were isolated by Ficoll-Histopaque density gradient centrifugation and then cryopreserved in liquid nitrogen vapor phase. Purity and quantity of every magnetically sorted T cell population were checked by analytical flow cytometry. Genomic DNA was isolated from every sorted fraction and measured by UV absorbance on a Nanodrop 2000c. Using the deep immunoSEQ assay, TCR CDR3 regions were amplified from genomic DNA by multiplex PCR. Extracted genomic DNA from each cell subset was spread evenly across all wells of several immunoSEQ 96-well plates, with each plate serving as a replicate. For sorted subsets, each replicate PCR was loaded with about 200 ng genomic DNA, equivalent to about 30,000 T cell genomes. Purified libraries were measured with a Qubit 3.0 fluorometer, size-checked on a Bioanalyzer 2100, and measured again with the KAPA Library Quantification kit. A separate single-read 150-cycle Illumina NextSeq 550 flow cell was used to sequence each immunoSEQ 96-well plate. The original methods were these. Because the immunoSEQ output included only junctional sequences and no quality scores, the filtering could not be the same as the filtering used for full-length reads. Sequences were annotated with PyIR, a Python wrapper for IgBLAST v1.9, and V/J genes and CDR3 were assigned using IMGT germline references. Reads with weak V/J assignments (E-value above 1e-6), missing CDR3, stop codons, out-of-frame junctions, or ambiguous translated residues were removed. A V3J clonotype was defined by an identical inferred V gene, J gene, and CDR3 amino acid sequence. The percentage overlap between two repertoires was calculated by dividing the number of shared unique clonotypes by the size of the smaller repertoire. RTK rarefaction, the Chao1 estimator, and Recon v2.1 estimates of unobserved clonotypes were used to assess repertoire richness. Generation probabilities were computed with OLGA for all TCRbeta clonotypes obtained by the gDNA method from several donors. This is the immuneACCESS table as TCRdb keeps it, with only in-frame sequences that have V and J called. A part of the clones is gone; compared with another copy, unresolved V genes explain less than half, and the rest is unexplained. V, J and clone size derive from that table, while D and trimming were established from the DNA sequence. This sample lists a few hundred thousand clones; 73% were detected once. Less than 11% of the sample comes from the top ten.

This TCR was sampled from a man under 40 in good health. The rearranged segments are TRBV7-6 and TRBJ2-7; 7 bases in the junction line up with TRBD1. Sequencing input: memory CD4+ T cells sorted from blood. The sample's cell subset or site label, in plain terms: CD45RA-negative fraction. The DNA sequence is given as TGTGCCAGCAGCCCTCGCCCCGGGACAGCCGCCGAGCAGTACTTC. Its protein reads: CASSPRPGTAAEQYF.